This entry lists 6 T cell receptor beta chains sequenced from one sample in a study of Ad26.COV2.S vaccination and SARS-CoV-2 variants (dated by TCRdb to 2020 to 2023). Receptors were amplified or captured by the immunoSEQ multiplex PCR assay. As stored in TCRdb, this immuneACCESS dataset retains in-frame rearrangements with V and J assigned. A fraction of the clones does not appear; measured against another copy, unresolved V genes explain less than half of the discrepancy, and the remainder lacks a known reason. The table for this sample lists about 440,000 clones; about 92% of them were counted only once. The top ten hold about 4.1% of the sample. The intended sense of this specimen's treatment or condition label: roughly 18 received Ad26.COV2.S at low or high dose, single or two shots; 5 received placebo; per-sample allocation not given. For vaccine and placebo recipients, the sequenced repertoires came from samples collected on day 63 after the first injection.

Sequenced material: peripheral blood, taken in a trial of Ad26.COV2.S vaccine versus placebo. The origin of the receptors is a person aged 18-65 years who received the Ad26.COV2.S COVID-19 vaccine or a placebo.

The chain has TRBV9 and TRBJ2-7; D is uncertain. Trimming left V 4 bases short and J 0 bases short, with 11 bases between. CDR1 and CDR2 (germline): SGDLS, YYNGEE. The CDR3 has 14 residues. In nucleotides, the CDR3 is TGTGCCAGCAGCACGCAACAGAGCTCCTACGAGCAGTACTTC. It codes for CASSTQQSSYEQYF.

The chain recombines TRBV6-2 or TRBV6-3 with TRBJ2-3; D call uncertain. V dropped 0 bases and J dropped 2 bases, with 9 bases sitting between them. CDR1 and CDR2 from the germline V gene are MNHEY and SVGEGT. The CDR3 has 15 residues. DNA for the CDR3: TGTGCCAGCAGTTACTCGGACGGTTACACAGATACGCAGTATTTT. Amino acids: CASSYSDGYTDTQYF.

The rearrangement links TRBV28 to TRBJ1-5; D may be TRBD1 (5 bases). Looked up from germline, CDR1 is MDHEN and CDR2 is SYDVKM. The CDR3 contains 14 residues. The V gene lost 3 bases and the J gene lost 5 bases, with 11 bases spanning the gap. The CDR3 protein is CASSLSGTYQPQHF. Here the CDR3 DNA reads TGTGCCAGCAGTTTGTCGGGGACGTATCAGCCCCAGCATTTT. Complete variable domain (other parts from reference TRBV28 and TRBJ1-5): DVKVTQSSRYLVKRTGEKVFLECVQDMDHENMFWYRQDPGLGLRLIYFSYDVKMKEKGDIPEGYSVSREKKERFSLILESASTNQTSMYLCASSLSGTYQPQHFGDGTRLSIL.

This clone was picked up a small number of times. The CDR3 DNA reads TGCGCCAGCAGCCAAGAATACGGAAGGGGCTTAAGATATGGCTACACCTTC. Residues: CASSQEYGRGLRYGYTF. The chain employs TRBV4-1 and TRBJ1-2; D is perhaps TRBD1 (5 bases). The germline gives CDR1 MGHRA, CDR2 YSYEKL. Trimming took off 0 bases at V and 5 bases at J, with 19 bases between the two ends. The CDR3 has 17 amino acids.

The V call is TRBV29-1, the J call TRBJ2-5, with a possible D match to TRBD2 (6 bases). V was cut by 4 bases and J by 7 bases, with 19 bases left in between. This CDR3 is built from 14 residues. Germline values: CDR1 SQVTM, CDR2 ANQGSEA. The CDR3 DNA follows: TGCAGCGTTGTGGGGTGGGAGCGGAGGGGGACCCAGTACTTC. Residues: CSVVGWERRGTQYF.

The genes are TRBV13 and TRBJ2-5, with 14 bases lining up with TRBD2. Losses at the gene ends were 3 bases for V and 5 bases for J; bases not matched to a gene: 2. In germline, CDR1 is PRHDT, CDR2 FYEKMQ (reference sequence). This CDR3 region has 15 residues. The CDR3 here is CASSFRTSGRETQYF. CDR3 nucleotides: TGTGCCAGCAGCTTCAGGACTAGCGGGAGGGAGACCCAGTACTTC.